The rows below give T cell receptor beta chains drawn from one sample of a study of T cells expressing NK-cell markers. TCRdb re-analyzed the 5' RACE reads; it lists each CDR3 protein once, without DNA. This listing includes 500,000 to 600,000 distinct CDR3 sequences. Sample: blood T cells: a sorted CD56 or NKG2C T cell subset, CD4+ or CD8+ T cells, or bulk PBMC T cells (not recorded which). Source of these receptors: a man between 18 and 29 years old in good health. CDR3s include the opening cysteine and the closing phenylalanine or tryptophan.

>TRBV5-1|14|TRBJ2-1
CASGSTNSYNEQFF
>TRBV7-9|13|TRBJ1-1
CASGVQPNTEAFF
>TRBV6-1|14|TRBJ1-5
CASSQEGAYQPQHF
>TRBV24-1|17|TRBJ1-1
CATSGRTGRCALPEAFF
>TRBV5-7|17|TRBJ2-1
CASSLGLAGEPYNEQFF
>TRBV25-1|15|TRBJ1-1
CASSERDRLNTEAFF
>TRBV24-1|15|TRBJ2-3
CATSPSGKSTDTQYF
>TRBV12-5|16|TRBJ1-4
CASGLRTVATNEKLFF
>TRBV20-1|17|TRBJ2-1
CSARVAATYRGANEQFF
>TRBV5-1|17|TRBJ2-1
CASSLGSGSISYNEQFF
>TRBV9|16|TRBJ1-2
CASSGRGQGGFYGYTF
>TRBV20-1|15|TRBJ2-2
CSARVGRPHTGELFF
>TRBV7-9|16|TRBJ1-1
CASSLAAGMAGTEAFF
>TRBV12-3/TRBV12-4|19|TRBJ2-1
CASSSVLTSHLYSYNEQFF
>TRBV16|13|TRBJ1-2
CASSQSENYGYTF
>TRBV27|15|TRBJ1-2
CASSLSAQGINGYTF
>TRBV3-1|15|TRBJ2-1
CASSHGTNVGDEQFF
>TRBV6-2/TRBV6-3|11|TRBJ2-2
CASSPSNRVFF
>TRBV7-9|15|TRBJ2-3
CASSEDVDRADTQYF
>TRBV4-1|15|TRBJ1-1
CASTWDSNLNTEAFF
>TRBV6-1|16|TRBJ2-2
CASSRREGLAPGELFF
>TRBV16|13|TRBJ1-2
CASSAGGLYGYTF
>TRBV4-1|14|TRBJ2-5
CASSQGKGRETQYF
>TRBV7-8|15|TRBJ2-2
CASGGQARTTGELFF
>TRBV10-3|15|TRBJ2-5
CAISESTSGMKTQYF
>TRBV11-2|15|TRBJ2-2
CASRGGLAKTGELFF
>TRBV20-1|14|TRBJ2-5
CSALPPGVQETQYF
>TRBV4-1|16|TRBJ2-5
CASSPGLGGIRETQYF
>TRBV28|19|TRBJ2-6
CASSSSRGRATGGANVLTF
>TRBV20-1|13|TRBJ2-1
CSVEVSSYNEQFF
>TRBV25-1|15|TRBJ2-2
CATLSGQGITGELFF
>TRBV20-1|15|TRBJ2-5
CSARVGGDGQETQYF
>TRBV6-5|15|TRBJ2-5
CASSSLEGGRETQYF
>TRBV7-9|13|TRBJ2-1
CASSLTEGGEQFF
>TRBV29-1|16|TRBJ2-1
CSVGNNPGTGYNEQFF
>TRBV3-1|16|TRBJ2-1
CASSQERQDVRNEQFF
>TRBV3-1|16|TRBJ2-5
CASSQGLAGIQETQYF
>TRBV5-1|15|TRBJ2-2
CASSLAHLNTGELFF
>TRBV7-8|16|TRBJ2-1
CASSQSGGQGRNEQFF
>TRBV7-9|12|TRBJ2-3
CASSWSTDTQYF
>TRBV3-1|14|TRBJ2-2
CASRNPGPVGELFF
>TRBV28|16|TRBJ2-3
CASSLWGQARTDTQYF
>TRBV28|14|TRBJ2-2
CATRLAVNTGELFF
>TRBV29-1|15|TRBJ2-1
CSVAGTGWINNEQFF
>TRBV5-1|13|TRBJ2-7
CASSAGPGSEQYF
>TRBV15|15|TRBJ2-5
CATSRGPEGKETQYF
>TRBV5-5|15|TRBJ1-5
CASSPLGRVDQPQHF
>TRBV6-5|14|TRBJ2-7
CASSYQREGYEQYF
>TRBV12-3/TRBV12-4|13|TRBJ2-7
CASRGDGRYEQYF
>TRBV11-2|18|TRBJ2-3
CASSLELGLADNQDTQYF
>TRBV29-1|13|TRBJ2-5
CSVRGRVTETQYF
>TRBV12-3/TRBV12-4|17|TRBJ2-7
CASSFQARQGLAYEQYF
>TRBV12-3/TRBV12-4|16|TRBJ2-3
CASSDVQRTLVDTQYF
>TRBV20-1|18|TRBJ2-1
CSARDPRQGGLSYNEQFF
>TRBV10-3|16|TRBJ2-5
CAISESASGSQETQYF
>TRBV29-1|15|TRBJ2-3
CSTQRGSGHTDTQYF
>TRBV9|14|TRBJ2-7
CASSLDTGEVEQYF